Below are 30 T cell receptor beta chains sequenced from a single sample in a study of T cell responses to AZD1222 COVID-19 vaccine. The protocol was immunoSEQ multiplex PCR, while the TCRdb copy is restricted to in-frame clones and leaves out a portion. There are roughly 150,000 clones in the sample; approximately 93% occur only once, and 1% to 1.5% lies in the top ten. Here the sequenced sample was peripheral blood, taken 28 days after the second AZD1222 dose. These receptors all stem from an adult who received the AZD1222 COVID-19 vaccine.

The CDR3 bases are TGTGCCATCAGTGAGTCGGGGGGACCGAGGAGTACTGAAGCTTTCTTT. It is translated as CAISESGGPRSTEAFF. This chain joins TRBV10-3 and TRBJ1-1; maybe TRBD1 (5 bases). Deletions cut 0 bases from V and 5 bases from J, with 16 bases between. This CDR3 comprises 16 residues. The germline gives CDR1 ENHRY, CDR2 SYGVKD.

This chain uses TRBV7-2 with TRBJ2-7; 7 positions match TRBD1. Looked up from germline, CDR1 is SGHTA and CDR2 is FQGNSA. J was trimmed by 2 bases and V by 4 bases; bases with no gene match: 8. This CDR3 is built from 15 residues. The CDR3 loop is CASSYRTGETYEQYF. The DNA of the CDR3 is TGTGCCAGCAGCTACCGAACAGGGGAGACCTACGAGCAGTACTTC.

The chain links TRBV27 to TRBJ2-5; no definite D call. The CDR3 runs to 13 residues. Trimming cost V 3 bases and J 5 bases, with 10 bases left between them. Per germline, CDR1 MNHEY and CDR2 SMNVEV (reference sequence). The CDR3 region has the DNA TGTGCCAGCAGTTTTTTACCGGAGGAGACCCAGTACTTC. This gives the protein CASSFLPEETQYF.

This chain joins TRBV9 and TRBJ2-1, with 10 nucleotides matching TRBD2. V lost 3 bases to trimming and J lost 8 bases; unmatched junction nucleotides: 14. Germline CDR1 SGDLS, CDR2 YYNGEE. This CDR3 is built from 17 residues. The CDR3 region is CASSAPSGSGRAYEQFF. The CDR3 bases are TGTGCCAGCAGCGCGCCCAGTGGGAGCGGGAGGGCCTATGAGCAGTTCTTC.

On this clone: Other DNA sequences in this specimen translate into the identical CDR3. This chain connects TRBV5-1 to TRBJ1-1, with D hard to call. The CDR3 loop spans 14 amino acids. Trimming shortened V by 0 bases and J by 1 base, and 7 bases separated the two germline ends. Per the germline V gene, CDR1 is SGHRS and CDR2 is YFSETQ. The CDR3 is CASSLAGANTEAFF. The CDR3, as DNA: TGCGCCAGCAGCTTGGCCGGTGCGAACACTGAAGCTTTCTTT.

As regards this clone: Other DNA sequences in the same sample also yield this CDR3. The genes are TRBV27 and TRBJ1-1, with D hard to call. V lost 5 bases and J 2 bases, leaving 6 bases between the germline ends. CDR3 length: 12 amino acids. In germline, CDR1 is MNHEY, CDR2 SMNVEV (reference sequence). The CDR3 DNA reads as TGTGCCAGCAGTCGAACAAACACTGAAGCTTTCTTT. Translating it yields CASSRTNTEAFF.

This clone appeared once. In DNA, the CDR3 is TGTGCCAGTAGGGAACAGAACACTGAAGCTTTCTTT. Its translation is CASREQNTEAFF. The chain uses TRBV19 and TRBJ1-1; D gene uncertain. Germline CDR1 LNHDA, CDR2 SQIVND (reference sequence). The V end lost 6 bases, the J end lost 1 base, and 6 bases lay between the germline ends. The CDR3 consists of 12 residues.

The rearrangement joins TRBV14 to TRBJ1-1; possibly TRBD1 for D (5 bases). Germline assignment: CDR1 SGHDN and CDR2 FVKESK. The CDR3 loop spans 15 amino acids. The ends were cut back, 4 bases at V and 11 bases at J, with 23 bases in the middle. The CDR3 nucleotides are TGTGCCAGCAGCCCGACCGGGGGTGGGGAGTTGAGGGCTTTCTTT. This sequence encodes CASSPTGGGELRAFF.

The chain has TRBV4-1 and TRBJ2-1; TRBD1 is a possible D gene (6 bases). This CDR3 comprises 16 residues. V gave up 1 base and J gave up 0 bases, with 10 bases separating them. Germline V gene lookup returns CDR1 MGHRA and CDR2 YSYEKL. The CDR3 region has the DNA TGCGCCAGCAGCCAAGCGGACAGAAACTCCTACAATGAGCAGTTCTTC. This gives the protein CASSQADRNSYNEQFF.

The chain carries TRBV2 and TRBJ2-2; D unresolved. Germline V gene lookup returns CDR1 SNHLY and CDR2 FYNNEI. CDR3 length equals 13 residues. V was clipped by 7 bases and J by 0 bases, with 6 bases between them. As DNA, the CDR3 is TGTGCCAGCAAGCGACCGAACACCGGGGAGCTGTTTTTT. Translation: CASKRPNTGELFF.

V and J are TRBV5-5 and TRBJ2-1, with a tentative D call TRBD1 (5 bases). Trimming stripped 0 bases from V and 2 bases from J, with 9 bases between. The CDR3 covers 15 residues. In germline, CDR1 is SGHKS, CDR2 YYEKEE (reference sequence). CDR3 in DNA: TGTGCCAGCAGCTTGGGGGCAGGGACCTACAATGAGCAGTTCTTC. Translation: CASSLGAGTYNEQFF.

The chain employs TRBV9 and TRBJ1-4, with unresolved D. Germline assignment: CDR1 SGDLS and CDR2 YYNGEE. The CDR3 loop spans 17 amino acids. V lost 0 bases and J lost 4, with 16 bases in between. The CDR3, as DNA: TGTGCCAGCAGCGTAGCTGGCCGTCCGGTGGGTAATGAAAAACTGTTTTTT. It yields the protein CASSVAGRPVGNEKLFF. The variable domain in full, with the rest retrieved from reference TRBV9 and TRBJ1-4, is DSGVTQTPKHLITATGQRVTLRCSPRSGDLSVYWYQQSLDQGLQFLIQYYNGEERAKGNILERFSAQQFPDLHSELNLSSLELGDSALYFCASSVAGRPVGNEKLFFGSGTQLSVL.

The rearrangement joins TRBV2 to TRBJ1-1; 7 positions agree with TRBD1. The trim removed 6 bases at V and 10 bases at J, leaving 14 bases unmatched. Germline loops: CDR1 SNHLY, CDR2 FYNNEI. The CDR3 loop spans 14 amino acids. The CDR3 region has the DNA TGTGCCAGCAGATCTTTAAACCGACAGGGACGAGCTTTCTTT. It is translated as CASRSLNRQGRAFF.

The gene calls are TRBV5-1 and TRBJ2-7, with 11 bases lining up with TRBD1. The CDR3 extends over 15 amino acids. Germline trimming cut 4 bases from V and 5 bases from J; bases unmatched to any gene: 8. In germline, CDR1 is SGHRS, CDR2 YFSETQ. The CDR3 loop reads CASSPGQGATHEQYF. The DNA for the CDR3 is TGCGCCAGCAGCCCAGGACAGGGGGCAACGCACGAGCAGTACTTC.

This clone was seen a handful of times. V usage is TRBV7-9 and J usage is TRBJ2-1, with TRBD2 identical over 10 bases. The germline V gene has CDR1 SEHNR and CDR2 FQNEAQ (reference sequence). The CDR3 is 16 residues long. J was trimmed by 6 bases and V by 0 bases; bases with no gene match: 5. The CDR3 loop is CASSLALAGEFNEQFF. CDR3 DNA: TGTGCCAGCAGCTTAGCCCTAGCGGGAGAGTTCAATGAGCAGTTCTTC. Using reference TRBV7-9 and TRBJ2-1 for the parts outside the CDR3, the full variable domain is DTGVSQNPRHKITKRGQNVTFRCDPISEHNRLYWYRQTLGQGPEFLTYFQNEAQLEKSRLLSDRFSAERPKGSFSTLEIQRTEQGDSAMYLCASSLALAGEFNEQFFGPGTRLTVL.

The rearrangement uses TRBV6-5 and TRBJ2-3; perhaps TRBD2 as D (6 bases). CDR1 and CDR2 (germline): MNHEY, SVGAGI. The V and J ends lost 2 bases and 4 bases respectively, with 10 bases between them. The CDR3 is made up of 14 amino acids. The CDR3 nucleotides are TGTGCCAGCAGTTACGGCGCGGGGTCAGATACGCAGTATTTT. This sequence encodes CASSYGAGSDTQYF.

The rearrangement joins TRBV19 to TRBJ1-1; 7 bases map to TRBD1. With V trimmed by 5 bases and J by 1 base, 7 bases remained unmatched. The CDR3 runs 15 residues. The germline CDR1 and CDR2 sequences are LNHDA and SQIVND (reference sequence). Here the CDR3 reads CASSGGGQPNTEAFF. CDR3 nucleotide sequence: TGTGCCAGTAGTGGGGGGGGACAGCCGAACACTGAAGCTTTCTTT.

The J gene is TRBJ1-5, the V gene TRBV2; D unresolved. V was clipped by 3 bases and J by 2 bases, with 14 bases between them. The CDR3 runs to 16 residues. Germline V gene sequence: CDR1 SNHLY, CDR2 FYNNEI. CDR3 nucleotides: TGTGCCAGCAGTGAGTATAAGGGAGTCGGCAATCAGCCCCAGCATTTT. Residues: CASSEYKGVGNQPQHF. The full variable domain, rest sourced from reference TRBV2 and TRBJ1-5, is EPEVTQTPSHQVTQMGQEVILRCVPISNHLYFYWYRQILGQKVEFLVSFYNNEISEKSEIFDDQFSVERPDGSNFTLKIRSTKLEDSAMYFCASSEYKGVGNQPQHFGDGTRLSIL.

The V gene is TRBV7-8, the J gene TRBJ2-6, with 10 positions matching TRBD1. CDR3 length equals 18 residues. Germline V lookup: CDR1 SGHVS, CDR2 FQNEAQ. The V gene end was trimmed by 5 bases and the J gene end by 0 bases; junction bases not matched to a gene: 7. The CDR3 sequence is CASSRRDRGISGANVLTF. CDR3 nucleotide sequence: TGTGCCAGCAGCCGCCGGGACAGGGGAATCTCTGGGGCCAACGTCCTGACTTTC.

The J gene is TRBJ2-1, the V gene TRBV10-3, with TRBD2 as a possible D gene (6 bases). V lost 2 bases and J 8 bases, leaving 13 bases between the germline ends. Per the germline V gene, CDR1 is ENHRY and CDR2 is SYGVKD. The CDR3 totals 14 residues. The CDR3, as DNA: TGTGCCATCAGTGAGCCGACTAGGGGATATGAGCAGTTCTTC. Translating gives CAISEPTRGYEQFF.

This CDR3 reads CASSFTRRVDEAFF. In nucleotides, the CDR3 is TGTGCCAGCAGTTTTACCCGAAGGGTGGATGAAGCTTTCTTT. The V and J genes are TRBV27 and TRBJ1-1; D remains ambiguous. This CDR3 region has 14 residues. Germline V gene data show CDR1 as MNHEY and CDR2 as SMNVEV (reference sequence). V dropped 3 bases and J dropped 7 bases, with 15 bases sitting between them.

This chain joins TRBV2 and TRBJ2-7; TRBD1 or TRBD2 may be the D gene (5 bases each). Per the germline V gene, CDR1 is SNHLY and CDR2 is FYNNEI. The CDR3 has 13 amino acids. Trimming shortened V by 6 bases and J by 2 bases, and 11 bases separated the two germline ends. CDR3: CASRRDQTYEQYF. CDR3 nucleotides: TGTGCCAGCAGAAGGGACCAAACCTACGAGCAGTACTTC.

The V and J genes are TRBV18 and TRBJ1-1; D is possibly TRBD1 (5 bases). V was cut by 5 bases and J by 0 bases, with 22 bases left in between. This CDR3 is built from 18 residues. Germline V CDR1 and CDR2: KGHSH, LQKENI. DNA of the CDR3: TGTGCCAGCTCATTGGCGTTCGGGGGGTCCGCGATGAACACTGAAGCTTTCTTT. Encoded protein: CASSLAFGGSAMNTEAFF.

This chain connects TRBV7-9 to TRBJ2-3; D gene unclear. The CDR3 covers 11 residues. Germline V gene data show CDR1 as SEHNR and CDR2 as FQNEAQ (reference sequence). The CDR3 sequence is CGFGEADTQYF. For the CDR3, the DNA is TGTGGTTTTGGGGAAGCAGATACGCAGTATTTT.

V usage is TRBV7-8 and J usage is TRBJ1-1; no firm D call. CDR3 size: 13 residues. Trimming took 4 bases from V and 1 from J, leaving 7 bases between them. Per germline, CDR1 SGHVS and CDR2 FQNEAQ. CDR3 amino acids: CASSSSRNTEAFF. The CDR3 region has the DNA TGTGCCAGCAGCTCGTCCAGGAACACTGAAGCTTTCTTT. Drawing the rest from reference TRBV7-8 and TRBJ1-1, the complete variable domain is GAGVSQSPRYKVAKRGQDVALRCDPISGHVSLFWYQQALGQGPEFLTYFQNEAQLDKSGLPSDRFFAERPEGSVSTLKIQRTQQEDSAVYLCASSSSRNTEAFFGQGTRLTVV.

This clone has a single count. V usage is TRBV9 and J usage is TRBJ2-6; 9 nucleotides match TRBD2. The CDR3 sequence is 18 residues long. V lost 0 bases and J lost 0; bases outside the gene matches: 4. From germline, CDR1 is SGDLS and CDR2 YYNGEE. CDR3 sequence (DNA): TGTGCCAGCAGCGTAGGACTAGCGGCGAGCTCTGGGGCCAACGTCCTGACTTTC. This encodes CASSVGLAASSGANVLTF.

The V gene is TRBV18, the J gene TRBJ1-6; D possibly corresponds to TRBD1 (5 bases). Germline V gene data show CDR1 as KGHSH and CDR2 as LQKENI. There are 14 residues in the CDR3. V shed 3 bases and J shed 3 bases, with 6 bases lying between them. The CDR3 reads CASSPGHYNSPLHF. The CDR3 nucleotides read TGTGCCAGCTCACCCGGACACTATAATTCACCCCTCCACTTT.

The genes are TRBV7-9 and TRBJ2-7; no definite D call. From germline, CDR1 is SEHNR and CDR2 FQNEAQ (reference sequence). This CDR3 has 11 amino acids. The germline V and J ends were trimmed by 5 bases and 3 bases, with 5 bases remaining between them. The CDR3 spells CASSPYYEQYF. In nucleotides, the CDR3 is TGTGCCAGCAGCCCGTACTACGAGCAGTACTTC.

The gene calls are TRBV15 and TRBJ2-7; D unclear. V was clipped by 0 bases and J by 5 bases, with 11 bases between them. This CDR3 region has 14 residues. Looked up from germline, CDR1 is LNHNV and CDR2 is YYDKDF (reference sequence). The CDR3: CATSRDVLGDEQYF. DNA of the CDR3: TGTGCCACCAGCAGAGATGTTCTTGGCGACGAGCAGTACTTC.

This clone was counted once. The chain joins TRBV11-1 to TRBJ2-1; 8 positions agree with TRBD2. Germline assignment: CDR1 SGHAT and CDR2 FQDESV (reference sequence). Germline trimming cut 8 bases from V and 10 bases from J; bases unmatched to any gene: 13. This CDR3 has 14 residues. The CDR3 nucleotides are TGTGCCAGCTCTCTTAGACTAGCGATTGAGGAGCAGTTCTTC. The encoded protein is CASSLRLAIEEQFF.